The present entry profiles one TCR beta chain with its context. Its antigen is not identified. The data were taken from a study of T cells in Graves' hyperthyroidism and ophthalmopathy. Whole-study findings and limits: Model output signaled ophthalmopathy a median 6.5 months ahead of onset.

Amplified TCR beta CDR3 regions came from RNA transcripts. Initially, a first-round RT-PCR of the TCR CDR3 employed the HTBI primer set. TCRdb independently ran MiXCR on the multiplex PCR reads; one entry per CDR3 protein. The sample includes a few hundred thousand distinct CDR3 sequences, approximately 14% of them seen just once. Trimming cost V 6 bases and J 1 base, with 23 bases left between them. CDR1 is MDHEN, CDR2 SYDVKM, per germline. CDR3 length: 18 residues. Hyperthyroidism had been newly diagnosed in patients aged 18 to 65, and its duration was under 2 months. The sample was blood. The chain combines TRBV28 with TRBJ2-3, with D perhaps matching TRBD2 (5 bases). The clonotype was recovered from a woman in her late teens or twenties with Graves' hyperthyroidism. CDR3 DNA sequence: TGTGCCAGCAGCCCGTATACGGAGGCCATCTTTGGCACAGATACGCAGTATTTT. Protein: CASSPYTEAIFGTDTQYF.